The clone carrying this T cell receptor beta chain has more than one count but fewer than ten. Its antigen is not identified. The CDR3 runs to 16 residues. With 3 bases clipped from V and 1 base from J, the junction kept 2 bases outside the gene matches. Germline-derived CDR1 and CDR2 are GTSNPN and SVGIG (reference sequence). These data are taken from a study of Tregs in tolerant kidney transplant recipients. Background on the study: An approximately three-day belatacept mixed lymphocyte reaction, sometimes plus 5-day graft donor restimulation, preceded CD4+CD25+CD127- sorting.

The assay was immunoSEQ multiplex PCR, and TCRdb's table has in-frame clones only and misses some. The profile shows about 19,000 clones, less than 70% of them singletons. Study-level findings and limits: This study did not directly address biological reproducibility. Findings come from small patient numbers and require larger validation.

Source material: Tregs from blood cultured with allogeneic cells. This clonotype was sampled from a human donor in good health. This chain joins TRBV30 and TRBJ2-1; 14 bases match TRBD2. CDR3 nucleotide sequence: TGTGCCTGGAGCGGGACTAGCGGGGGATCCTACAATGAGCAGTTCTTC. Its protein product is CAWSGTSGGSYNEQFF.